The sequence of this T cell receptor (beta chain) was determined in a study of blood T cell repertoires in COVID-19. Study as a whole: Donors in the United States, Italy and Spain gave samples during acute or convalescent COVID-19. Sources were T cells, B-cell-depleted T cells, or PBMCs; the material itself was cDNA or gDNA.

The CDR3 is 15 residues long. V was pared by 2 bases and J by 10 bases, with 5 bases of the junction left unmatched. Germline V lookup: CDR1 MNHEY, CDR2 SMNVEV (reference sequence). Original processing methods: It was from reference gene primer amplification that nucleated cell counts were estimated. Assay: immunoSEQ multiplex PCR; the TCRdb copy retains only in-frame clones and omits some. That table is the source of V, J and clone size, and D and trimming were worked out from the DNA. The table shows 250,000 to 350,000 clones, with around 88% occurring only once. Sequencing input: peripheral blood. The receptor's source is a young man with acute or convalescent COVID-19. The V and J genes are TRBV27 and TRBJ1-6, with TRBD1 identical over 10 bases. CDR3 sequence reads: CASSLRDRGGSPLHF. The DNA of the CDR3 is TGTGCCAGCAGTTTACGGGACAGGGGAGGGTCACCCCTCCACTTT.